This T cell receptor (beta chain) appears in the sequencing data of a study of blood T cell repertoires in COVID-19. TCRdb keeps only in-frame clones here, not all; method: immunoSEQ multiplex PCR. The sample lists some 200,000 clones, about 85% occurring once. Trimming cost V 3 bases and J 9 bases; bases outside gene matches: 14. This CDR3 contains 16 residues. Germline V gene sequence: CDR1 SGHRS, CDR2 YFSETQ. The rearrangement joins TRBV5-1 to TRBJ2-7; 11 bases are a match to TRBD1. The source of this sequence is an older man with acute or convalescent COVID-19. Specimen: peripheral blood. As DNA, the CDR3 is TGCGCCAGCAGCTCCCAGGGAACCGGGACAGGGGGTCGGCAGTACTTC. It specifies CASSSQGTGTGGRQYF.